This is a list of T cell receptor beta chains from one sample in a study of blood T cell repertoires in COVID-19. Profiling relied on immunoSEQ multiplex PCR, and the TCRdb table lists in-frame clones only, not all of them. This table has 50,000 to 65,000 clones, roughly 84% appearing once. The sample comprised peripheral blood. These receptors all stem from a man aged 60 to 69 with COVID-19, enrolled during active disease. CDR3s include the opening cysteine and the closing phenylalanine or tryptophan. D genes are given only for firm matches. Rows give clone size only sometimes, using once, few, many, or a class for an expanded clone.

size	D	V	J	length	DNA	CDR3
-	TRBD1	TRBV2	TRBJ1-4	15	TGTGCCAGCAAGTTAGGGACAGCAACTAATGAAAAACTGTTTTTT	CASKLGTATNEKLFF
-	-	TRBV5-1	TRBJ1-2	15	TGCGCCAGCAGCACCGACAGAGTAGGGATCGAGGGCTACACCTTC	CASSTDRVGIEGYTF
once	TRBD2	TRBV2	TRBJ2-2	14	TGTGCCAGCAGTGCACTAGCGGGAGCTAGGGAGCTGTTTTTT	CASSALAGARELFF
-	-	TRBV28	TRBJ1-1	14	TGTGCCAGCAGTTGGGCGACGGCCGGCACTGAAGCTTTCTTT	CASSWATAGTEAFF
-	-	TRBV7-9	TRBJ1-2	14	TGTGCCAGCAGCTTAGTATCGGCTAACTATGGCTACACCTTC	CASSLVSANYGYTF
few	TRBD1	TRBV10-1	TRBJ2-2	14	TGCGCCAGCTCCGGGACAGAGAACACCGGGGAGCTGTTTTTT	CASSGTENTGELFF
-	-	TRBV30	TRBJ2-1	12	TGTGCCTGGACTAGGGGGTACAATGAGCAGTTCTTC	CAWTRGYNEQFF
-	TRBD1	TRBV5-1	TRBJ1-4	14	TGCGCCAGCAGCCCCAGGGGGCGCGATGAAAAACTGTTTTTT	CASSPRGRDEKLFF
-	TRBD2	TRBV9	TRBJ2-1	15	TGTGCCAGCAGCCGAGGGGGACTAGAAGTGTTTGAGCAGTTCTTC	CASSRGGLEVFEQFF
-	-	TRBV24-1	TRBJ1-4	16	TGTGCCACCAGTGAAAGTTCAGGGACAACTAATGAAAAACTGTTTTTT	CATSESSGTTNEKLFF
-	-	TRBV5-1	TRBJ1-1	15	TGCGCCAGCAGCTTGGTTGTGGGGGCAAGCACTGAAGCTTTCTTT	CASSLVVGASTEAFF
-	-	TRBV6-5	TRBJ1-2	13	TGTGCCAGCAGAATCCGGGGTAGCTATGGCTACACCTTC	CASRIRGSYGYTF
-	TRBD1	TRBV5-1	TRBJ1-2	14	TGCGCCAGCAGCTTGGGGGACAGGGACTATGGCTACACCTTC	CASSLGDRDYGYTF
-	-	TRBV6-5	TRBJ2-3	14	TGTGCCAGCAGTTACTCGAGAGCGACAGATACGCAGTATTTT	CASSYSRATDTQYF
-	TRBD1	TRBV27	TRBJ1-6	14	TGTGCCAGCAGATGGGGACAGGATAATTCACCCCTCCACTTT	CASRWGQDNSPLHF
few	TRBD2	TRBV5-1	TRBJ2-3	16	TGCGCCAGCAGCCCCGGGGACTATTACTTGCGTGGTACGCAGTATTTT	CASSPGDYYLRGTQYF
-	-	TRBV6-5	TRBJ2-1	15	TGTGCCAGCGGAGGGGGGCAGGGGGTACGGAATGAGCAGTTCTTC	CASGGGQGVRNEQFF
-	-	TRBV7-9	TRBJ2-3	14	TGTGCCAGCAGCCCCGAGTATGGCACAGATACGCAGTATTTT	CASSPEYGTDTQYF
once	TRBD2	TRBV5-1	TRBJ2-3	16	TGCGCCAGCAGCTTCGGGACTAGCGGCCAAGGTGATACGCAGTATTTT	CASSFGTSGQGDTQYF
-	TRBD2	TRBV4-2	TRBJ2-3	20	TGTGCCAGCAGCCAAGAGCTTCGTGCGGGGGGGCGGCTGGGTACAGATACGCAGTATTTT	CASSQELRAGGRLGTDTQYF
-	TRBD1	TRBV5-6	TRBJ2-7	15	TGTGCCAGCAGCCCCAGGGACAGGGGGTGGTACGAGCAGTACTTC	CASSPRDRGWYEQYF
-	-	TRBV6-5	TRBJ1-2	14	TGTGCCAGCACTTCACAGCCTACTAACTATGGCTACACCTTC	CASTSQPTNYGYTF
-	-	TRBV27	TRBJ1-5	15	-	CASSFLAGSNQPQHF
-	TRBD1	TRBV2	TRBJ1-2	15	TGTGCCAGCAGGAACGGACAGGGAGTTTACTATGGCTACACCTTC	CASRNGQGVYYGYTF
once	TRBD1	TRBV6-5	TRBJ1-2	15	TGTGCCAGCAGTTACTCCGGACAGGGTCTAAATGGCTACACCTTC	CASSYSGQGLNGYTF
-	-	TRBV9	TRBJ1-6	19	TGTGCCAGCAGCGTAGGAGGAGTGACGGGGAGCTCCTATAATTCACCCCTCCACTTT	CASSVGGVTGSSYNSPLHF
-	TRBD2	TRBV4-2	TRBJ2-5	16	TGTGCCAGCAGCGCGGGGGGACTAGCGGGCCAAGAGACCCAGTACTTC	CASSAGGLAGQETQYF